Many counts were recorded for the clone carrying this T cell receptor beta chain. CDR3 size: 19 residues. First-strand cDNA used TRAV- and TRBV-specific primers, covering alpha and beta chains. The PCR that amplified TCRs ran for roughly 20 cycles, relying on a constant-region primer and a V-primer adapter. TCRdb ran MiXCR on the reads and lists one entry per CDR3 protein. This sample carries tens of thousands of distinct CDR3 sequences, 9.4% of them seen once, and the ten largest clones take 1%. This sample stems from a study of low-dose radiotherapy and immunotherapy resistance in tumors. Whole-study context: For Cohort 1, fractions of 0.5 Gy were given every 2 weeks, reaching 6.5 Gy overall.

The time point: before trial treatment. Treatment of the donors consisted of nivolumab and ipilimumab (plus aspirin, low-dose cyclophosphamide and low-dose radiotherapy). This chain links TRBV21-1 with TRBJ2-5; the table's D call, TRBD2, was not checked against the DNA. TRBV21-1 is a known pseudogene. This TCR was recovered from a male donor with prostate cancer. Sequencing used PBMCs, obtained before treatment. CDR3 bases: TGTGCCAGCAGCGCCCAAAGAGGTCTAGCGGGAGCCTACCAAGAGACCCAGTACTTC. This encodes CASSAQRGLAGAYQETQYF.